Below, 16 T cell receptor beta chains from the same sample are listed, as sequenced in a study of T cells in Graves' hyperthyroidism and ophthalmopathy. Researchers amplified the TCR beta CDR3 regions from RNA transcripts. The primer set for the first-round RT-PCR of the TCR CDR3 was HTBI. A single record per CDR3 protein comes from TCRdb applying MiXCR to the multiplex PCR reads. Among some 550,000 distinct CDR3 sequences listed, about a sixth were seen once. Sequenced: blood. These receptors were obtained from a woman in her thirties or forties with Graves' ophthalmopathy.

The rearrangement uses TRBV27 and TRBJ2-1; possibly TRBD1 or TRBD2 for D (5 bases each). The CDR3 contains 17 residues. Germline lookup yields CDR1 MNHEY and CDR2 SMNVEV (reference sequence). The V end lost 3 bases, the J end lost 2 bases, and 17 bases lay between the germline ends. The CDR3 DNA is TGTGCCAGCAGTTTTGACCGACCCCGGGGCACCTACAATGAGCAGTTCTTC. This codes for CASSFDRPRGTYNEQFF.

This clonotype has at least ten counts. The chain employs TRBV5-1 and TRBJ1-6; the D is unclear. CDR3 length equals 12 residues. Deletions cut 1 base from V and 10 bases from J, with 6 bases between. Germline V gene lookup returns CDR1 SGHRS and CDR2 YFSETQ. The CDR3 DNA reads TGCGCCAGCAGCTTGTCCGGCTCACCCCTCCACTTT. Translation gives CASSLSGSPLHF.

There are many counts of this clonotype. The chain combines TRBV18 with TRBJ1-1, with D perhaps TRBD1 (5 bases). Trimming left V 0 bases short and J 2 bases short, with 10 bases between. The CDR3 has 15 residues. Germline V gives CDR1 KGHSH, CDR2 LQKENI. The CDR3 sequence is CASSPPPGHNTEAFF. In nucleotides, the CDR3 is TGTGCCAGCTCACCACCTCCGGGGCACAACACTGAAGCTTTCTTT.

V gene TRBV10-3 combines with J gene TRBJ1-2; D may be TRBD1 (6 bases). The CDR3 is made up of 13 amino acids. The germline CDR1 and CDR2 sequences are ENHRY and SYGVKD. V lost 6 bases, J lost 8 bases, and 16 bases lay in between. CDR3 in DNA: TGTGCCATCAGCTTGGACAGTGGAGAGGGCTACACCTTC. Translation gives CAISLDSGEGYTF.

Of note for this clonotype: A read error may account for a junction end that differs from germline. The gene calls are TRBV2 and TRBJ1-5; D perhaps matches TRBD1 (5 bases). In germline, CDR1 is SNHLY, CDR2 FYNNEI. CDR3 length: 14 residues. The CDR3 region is CASGDSVSNQPQHF. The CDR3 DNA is TGTGCCAGCGGTGACAGCGTAAGCAATCAGCCCCAGCATTTT.

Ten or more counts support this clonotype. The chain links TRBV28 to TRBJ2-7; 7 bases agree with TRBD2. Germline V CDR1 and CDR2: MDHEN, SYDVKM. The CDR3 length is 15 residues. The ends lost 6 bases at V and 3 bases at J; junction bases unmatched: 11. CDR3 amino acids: CASSSSSGAYYEQYF. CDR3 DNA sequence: TGTGCCAGCAGCTCCAGCAGCGGGGCGTACTACGAGCAGTACTTC. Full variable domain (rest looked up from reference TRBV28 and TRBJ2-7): DVKVTQSSRYLVKRTGEKVFLECVQDMDHENMFWYRQDPGLGLRLIYFSYDVKMKEKGDIPEGYSVSREKKERFSLILESASTNQTSMYLCASSSSSGAYYEQYFGPGTRLTVT.

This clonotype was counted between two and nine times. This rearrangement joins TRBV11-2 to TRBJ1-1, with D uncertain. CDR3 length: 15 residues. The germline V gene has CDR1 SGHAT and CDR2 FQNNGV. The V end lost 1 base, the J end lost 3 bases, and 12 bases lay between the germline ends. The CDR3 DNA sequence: TGTGCCAGCAGCTTAGCAAGGGTATTACACACTGAAGCTTTCTTT. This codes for CASSLARVLHTEAFF.

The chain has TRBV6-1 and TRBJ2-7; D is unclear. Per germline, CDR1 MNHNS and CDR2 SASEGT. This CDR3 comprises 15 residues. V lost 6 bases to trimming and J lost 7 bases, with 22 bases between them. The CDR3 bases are TGTGCCAGCAGAAATCTAAGGGCTGGCATCCTGGAGCAGTACTTC. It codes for CASRNLRAGILEQYF.

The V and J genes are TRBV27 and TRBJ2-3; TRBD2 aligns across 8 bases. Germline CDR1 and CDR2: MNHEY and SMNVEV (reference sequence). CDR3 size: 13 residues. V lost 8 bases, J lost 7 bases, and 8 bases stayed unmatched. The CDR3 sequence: CASEKSGSYTQYF. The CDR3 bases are TGTGCCAGCGAGAAAAGCGGGAGTTATACGCAGTATTTT.

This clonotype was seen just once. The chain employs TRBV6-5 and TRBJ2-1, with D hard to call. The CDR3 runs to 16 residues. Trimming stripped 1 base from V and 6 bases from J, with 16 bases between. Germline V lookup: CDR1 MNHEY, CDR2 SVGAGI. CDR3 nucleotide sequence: TGTGCCAGCAGTTACTTGGGCGACACGGCCCCCAATGAGCAGTTCTTC. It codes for CASSYLGDTAPNEQFF.

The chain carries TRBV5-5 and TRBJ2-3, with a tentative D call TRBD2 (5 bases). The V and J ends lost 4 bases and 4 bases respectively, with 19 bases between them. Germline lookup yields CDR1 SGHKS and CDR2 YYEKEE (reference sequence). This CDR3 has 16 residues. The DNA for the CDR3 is TGTGCCAGCAGCCCCCCTATGGGCGGAGGAGCAGATACGCAGTATTTT. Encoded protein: CASSPPMGGGADTQYF.

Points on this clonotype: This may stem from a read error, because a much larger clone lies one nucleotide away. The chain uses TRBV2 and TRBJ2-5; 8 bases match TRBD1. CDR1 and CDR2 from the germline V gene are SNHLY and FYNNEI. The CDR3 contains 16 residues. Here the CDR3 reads CASSERGGQGGEAQYF. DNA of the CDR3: TGTGCCAGCAGTGAAAGGGGCGGACAGGGTGGAGAGGCCCAGTACTTC. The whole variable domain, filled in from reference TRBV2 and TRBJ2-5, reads EPEVTQTPSHQVTQMGQEVILRCVPISNHLYFYWYRQILGQKVEFLVSFYNNEISEKSEIFDDQFSVERPDGSNFTLKIRSTKLEDSAMYFCASSERGGQGGEAQYFGPGTRLLVL.

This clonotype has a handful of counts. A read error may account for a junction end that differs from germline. This chain's CDR3 is CSAGDYGLALINEQFF. In DNA, the CDR3 is TGCAGTGCTGGAGATTACGGACTAGCGTTGATCAATGAGCAGTTCTTC. This rearrangement joins TRBV20-1 to TRBJ2-1, with TRBD2 matching over 9 bases. Germline values: CDR1 DFQATT, CDR2 SNEGSKA (reference sequence). The CDR3 spans 16 residues.

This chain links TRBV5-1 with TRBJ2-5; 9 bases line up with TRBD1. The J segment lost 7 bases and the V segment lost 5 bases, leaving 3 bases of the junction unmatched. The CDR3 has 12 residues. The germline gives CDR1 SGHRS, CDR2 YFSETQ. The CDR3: CASRRTGATQYF. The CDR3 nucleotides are TGCGCCAGCAGGAGGACAGGGGCGACCCAGTACTTC.

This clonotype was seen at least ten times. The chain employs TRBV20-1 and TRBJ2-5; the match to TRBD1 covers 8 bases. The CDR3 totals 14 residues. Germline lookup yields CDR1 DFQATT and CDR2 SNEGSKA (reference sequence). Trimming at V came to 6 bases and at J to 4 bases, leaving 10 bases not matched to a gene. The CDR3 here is CSATGTGELETQYF. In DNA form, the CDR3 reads TGCAGTGCAACCGGGACAGGTGAATTAGAGACCCAGTACTTC.

The CDR3 nucleotides read TGTGCCAGCAGTTACTCCCGCAGGGCCTCTGGGGCCAACGTCCTGACTTTC. It is translated as CASSYSRRASGANVLTF. This chain links TRBV6-5 with TRBJ2-6; a weak D match, TRBD1 (5 bases). V was pared by 0 bases and J by 0 bases, with 9 bases between. The CDR3 has 17 residues. CDR1 is MNHEY, CDR2 SVGAGI, per germline.